This T cell receptor beta chain was sequenced for a study of blood T cell repertoires in COVID-19. Study context: Samples representing acute and convalescent COVID-19 were sourced from the United States, Italy and Spain. PBMCs, B-cell-depleted T cells, or T cells provided the cDNA or gDNA that made up the material.

The V gene end was trimmed by 6 bases and the J gene end by 8 bases; junction bases not matched to a gene: 9. CDR3 length: 12 residues. Looked up from germline, CDR1 is SQVTM and CDR2 is ANQGSEA. Original analysis: Estimates of nucleated cell counts were drawn from the amplification of reference gene primers. Here immunoSEQ multiplex PCR was the method, and the copy in TCRdb shows in-frame clones only, minus some. V, J and clone size were drawn from that table, and D and trimming were deduced from the DNA. Of roughly 200,000 clones in the sample, about four fifths were seen once. Source material: peripheral blood. The chain recombines TRBV29-1 with TRBJ1-2, with 7 bases identical to TRBD1. This receptor was obtained from a man over 45 with active or convalescent COVID-19. DNA of the CDR3: TGCAGCGTCGCCGGACAGGACGGAGGCTACACCTTC. This sequence encodes CSVAGQDGGYTF.